The subject of this entry is one TCR beta chain. The data stem from a study of blood T cell repertoires in COVID-19. The overall study: From the United States, Italy and Spain came samples of acute and convalescent COVID-19. Sample material is recorded as cDNA or gDNA derived from T cells, B-cell-depleted T cells, or PBMCs.

The V end was cut by 6 bases, the J end by 5 bases, with 11 bases between. Germline CDR1 is MRHNA and CDR2 is SNTAGT. This CDR3 comprises 13 residues. Original analysis: Researchers report that nucleated cell counts were estimated from reference gene primer amplification. Produced via immunoSEQ multiplex PCR; TCRdb's table is partial and in-frame only. The D gene and trimming were derived from the DNA, and the V and J assignments and clone size from that table. The data show roughly 120,000 clones, with more than 75% seen just once and around 4.5% held by the top ten. The sequencing sample was made of peripheral blood. The clonotype was recovered from a man aged 35 to 55 with acute or convalescent COVID-19. The chain uses TRBV6-4 and TRBJ1-5; a weak D match, TRBD1 (5 bases). The CDR3 DNA reads TGTGCCAGCAGCAGGGAATCCGATCAGCCCCAGCATTTT. Translation gives CASSRESDQPQHF.